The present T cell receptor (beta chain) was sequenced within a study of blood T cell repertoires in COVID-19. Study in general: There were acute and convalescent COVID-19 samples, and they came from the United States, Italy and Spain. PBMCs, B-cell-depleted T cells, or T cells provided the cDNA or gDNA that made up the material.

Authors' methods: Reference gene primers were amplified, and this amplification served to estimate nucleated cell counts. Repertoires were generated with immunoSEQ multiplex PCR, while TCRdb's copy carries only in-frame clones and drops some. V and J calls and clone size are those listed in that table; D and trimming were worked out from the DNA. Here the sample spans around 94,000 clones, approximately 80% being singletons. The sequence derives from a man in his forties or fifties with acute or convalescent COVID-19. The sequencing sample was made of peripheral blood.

The CDR3 is CATASGTGTGANVLTF. The CDR3 nucleotides are TGTGCCACGGCTAGTGGGACAGGGACTGGGGCCAACGTCCTGACTTTC. The V gene is TRBV15, the J gene TRBJ2-6, with 9 bases lining up with TRBD1. Losses at the gene ends were 9 bases for V and 2 bases for J; bases not matched to a gene: 8. This CDR3 has 16 amino acids. Germline V lookup: CDR1 LNHNV, CDR2 YYDKDF (reference sequence). Variable domain in full (rest from reference TRBV15 and TRBJ2-6): DAMVIQNPRYQVTQFGKPVTLSCSQTLNHNVMYWYQQKSSQAPKLLFHYYDKDFNNEADTPDNFQSRRPNTSFCFLDIRSPGLGDTAMYLCATASGTGTGANVLTFGAGSRLTVL.